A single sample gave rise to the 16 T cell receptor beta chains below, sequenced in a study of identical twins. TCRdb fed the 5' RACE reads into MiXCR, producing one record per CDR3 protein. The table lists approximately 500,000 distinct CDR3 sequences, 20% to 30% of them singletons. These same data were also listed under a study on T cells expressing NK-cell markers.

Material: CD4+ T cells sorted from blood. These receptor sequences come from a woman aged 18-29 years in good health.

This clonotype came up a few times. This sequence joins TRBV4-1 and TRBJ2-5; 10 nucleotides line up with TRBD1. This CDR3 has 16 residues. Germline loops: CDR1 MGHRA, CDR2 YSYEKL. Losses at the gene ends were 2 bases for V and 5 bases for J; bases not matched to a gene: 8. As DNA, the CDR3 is TGCGCCAGCAGCCAAAGTGCATTGGGACAGGGGGAGACCCAGTACTTC. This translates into CASSQSALGQGETQYF.

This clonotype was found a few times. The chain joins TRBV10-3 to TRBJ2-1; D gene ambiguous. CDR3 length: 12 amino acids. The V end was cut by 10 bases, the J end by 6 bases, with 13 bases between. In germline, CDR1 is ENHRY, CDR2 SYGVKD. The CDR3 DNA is TGTGCCACTCTCGCTGGGCCCAATGAGCAGTTCTTC. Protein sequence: CATLAGPNEQFF.

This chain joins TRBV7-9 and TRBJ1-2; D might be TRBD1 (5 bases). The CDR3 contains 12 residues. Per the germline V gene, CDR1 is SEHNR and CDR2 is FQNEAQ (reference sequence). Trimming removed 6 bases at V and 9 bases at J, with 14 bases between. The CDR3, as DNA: TGTGCCAGCAGTTCAGGGTATTCAAGCTACACCTTC. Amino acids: CASSSGYSSYTF.

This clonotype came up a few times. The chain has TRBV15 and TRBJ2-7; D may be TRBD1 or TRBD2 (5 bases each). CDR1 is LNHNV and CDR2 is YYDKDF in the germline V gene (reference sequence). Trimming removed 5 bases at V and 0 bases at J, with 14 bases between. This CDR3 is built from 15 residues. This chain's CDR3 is CATSGMGRYSYEQYF. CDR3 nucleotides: TGTGCCACCAGCGGCATGGGACGGTACTCCTACGAGCAGTACTTC.

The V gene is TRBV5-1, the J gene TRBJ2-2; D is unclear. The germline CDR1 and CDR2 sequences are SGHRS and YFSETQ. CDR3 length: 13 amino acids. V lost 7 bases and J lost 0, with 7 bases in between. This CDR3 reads CASQQSNTGELFF. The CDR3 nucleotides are TGCGCCAGCCAGCAGTCGAACACCGGGGAGCTGTTTTTT.

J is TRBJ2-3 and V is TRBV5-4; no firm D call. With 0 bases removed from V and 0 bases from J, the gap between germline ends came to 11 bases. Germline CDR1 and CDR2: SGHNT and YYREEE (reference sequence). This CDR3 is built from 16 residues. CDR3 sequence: CASSLGSSSSTDTQYF. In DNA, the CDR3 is TGTGCCAGCAGCTTGGGCTCTTCATCTAGCACAGATACGCAGTATTTT.

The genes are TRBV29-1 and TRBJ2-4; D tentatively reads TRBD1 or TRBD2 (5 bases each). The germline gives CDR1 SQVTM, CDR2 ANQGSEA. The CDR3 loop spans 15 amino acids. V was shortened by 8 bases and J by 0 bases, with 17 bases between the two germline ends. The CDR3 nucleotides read TGCAGCCCACAACGGGGACCACTAGCCAAAAACATTCAGTACTTC. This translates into CSPQRGPLAKNIQYF.

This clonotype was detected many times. The CDR3 reads CASSLGPTGELFF. CDR3 DNA: TGCGCCAGCAGCTTGGGACCCACCGGGGAGCTGTTTTTT. V is TRBV5-1 and J is TRBJ2-2; D gene uncertain. The length of the CDR3 is 13 residues. The V gene lost 0 bases and the J gene lost 4 bases, with 4 bases spanning the gap. The germline V gene has CDR1 SGHRS and CDR2 YFSETQ. Based on the CDR3 plus reference TRBV5-1 and TRBJ2-2, the full variable domain is KAGVTQTPRYLIKTRGQQVTLSCSPISGHRSVSWYQQTPGQGLQFLFEYFSETQRNKGNFPGRFSGRQFSNSRSEMNVSTLELGDSALYLCASSLGPTGELFFGEGSRLTVL.

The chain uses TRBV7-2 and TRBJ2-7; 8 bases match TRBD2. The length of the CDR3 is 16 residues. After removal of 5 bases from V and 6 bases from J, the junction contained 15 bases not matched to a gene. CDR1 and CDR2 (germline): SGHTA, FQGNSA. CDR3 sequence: CASSHHKAGEDSEQYF. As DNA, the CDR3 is TGTGCCAGCAGCCACCACAAAGCGGGAGAGGATAGCGAGCAGTACTTC.

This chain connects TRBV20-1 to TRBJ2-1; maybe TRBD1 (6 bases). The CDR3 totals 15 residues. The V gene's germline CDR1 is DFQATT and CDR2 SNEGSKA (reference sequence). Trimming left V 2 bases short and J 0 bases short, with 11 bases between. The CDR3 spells CSARYRASSYNEQFF. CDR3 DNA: TGCAGTGCTAGATACAGGGCGAGCTCCTACAATGAGCAGTTCTTC.

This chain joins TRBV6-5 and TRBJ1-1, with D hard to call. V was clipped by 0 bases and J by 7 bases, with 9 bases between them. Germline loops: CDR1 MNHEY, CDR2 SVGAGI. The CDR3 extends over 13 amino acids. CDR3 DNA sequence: TGTGCCAGCAGTTACTCGATATGGAATGAAGCTTTCTTT. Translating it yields CASSYSIWNEAFF.

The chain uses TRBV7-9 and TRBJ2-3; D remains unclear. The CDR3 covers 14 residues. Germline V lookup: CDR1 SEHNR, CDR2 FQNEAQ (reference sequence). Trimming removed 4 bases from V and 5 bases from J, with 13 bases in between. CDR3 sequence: CASSSVVTGDTQYF. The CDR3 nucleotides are TGTGCCAGCAGCTCCGTCGTCACGGGAGATACGCAGTATTTT.

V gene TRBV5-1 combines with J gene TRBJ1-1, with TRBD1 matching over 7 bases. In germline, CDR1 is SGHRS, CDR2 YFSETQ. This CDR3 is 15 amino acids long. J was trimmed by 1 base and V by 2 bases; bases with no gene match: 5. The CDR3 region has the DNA TGCGCCAGCAGCTTTCTCCGGGACAGGAACACTGAAGCTTTCTTT. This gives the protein CASSFLRDRNTEAFF.

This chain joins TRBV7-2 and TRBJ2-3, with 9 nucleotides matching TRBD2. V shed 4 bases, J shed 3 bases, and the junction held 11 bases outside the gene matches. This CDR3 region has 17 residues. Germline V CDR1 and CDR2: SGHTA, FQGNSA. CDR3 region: CASSSLVAGGTTDTQYF. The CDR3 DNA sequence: TGTGCCAGCAGCTCTCTGGTTGCGGGAGGGACGACAGATACGCAGTATTTT.

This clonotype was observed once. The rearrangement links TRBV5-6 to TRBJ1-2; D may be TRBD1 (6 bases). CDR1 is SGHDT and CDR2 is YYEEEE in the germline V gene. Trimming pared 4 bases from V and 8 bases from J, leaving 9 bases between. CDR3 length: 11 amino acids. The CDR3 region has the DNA TGTGCCAGCAGCGTCAGGGGAGGCTACACCTTC. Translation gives CASSVRGGYTF.

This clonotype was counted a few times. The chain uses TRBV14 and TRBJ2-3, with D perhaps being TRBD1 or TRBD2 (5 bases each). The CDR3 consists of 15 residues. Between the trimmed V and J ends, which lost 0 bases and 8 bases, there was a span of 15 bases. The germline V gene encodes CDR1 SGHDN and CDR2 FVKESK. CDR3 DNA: TGTGCCAGCAGCCAAGACGCCCCCTTCGGGGCTACGCAGTATTTT. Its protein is CASSQDAPFGATQYF. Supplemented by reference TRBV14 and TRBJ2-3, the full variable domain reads EAGVTQFPSHSVIEKGQTVTLRCDPISGHDNLYWYRRVMGKEIKFLLHFVKESKQDESGMPNNRFLAERTGGTYSTLKVQPAELEDSGVYFCASSQDAPFGATQYFGPGTRLTVL.